This T cell receptor beta chain originates from a study of T cells in Graves' hyperthyroidism and ophthalmopathy. There were TCR beta CDR3 regions amplified from RNA transcripts. The TCR CDR3 was amplified in a first-round RT-PCR using the HTBI primer set. TCRdb reprocessed the multiplex PCR reads with MiXCR, giving one entry per CDR3 protein. The sample contains 500,000 to 800,000 distinct CDR3 sequences, just under 45% of which appear only once. Ten or more counts support this clonotype. Antigen specificity is unknown. General observations from the study: Also found in blood were most expanded thyroid clonotypes above 0.001.

The CDR3 covers 14 residues. Germline loops: CDR1 SNHLY, CDR2 FYNNEI. V was cut by 6 bases and J by 2 bases, with 14 bases left in between. The source is an adult man with Graves' disease, either hyperthyroidism or ophthalmopathy (not recorded which). The material sequenced was peripheral blood or thyroid tissue (not recorded which). The V and J genes are TRBV2 and TRBJ2-7; D is possibly TRBD1 (6 bases). DNA for the CDR3: TGTGCCAGCAGGCCGGACAGCGGAGCCTACGAGCAGTACTTC. Translating gives CASRPDSGAYEQYF.